A single sample gave rise to the 9 T cell receptor beta chains below, sequenced in a study of blood T cell repertoires in COVID-19. TCRdb's table, derived via immunoSEQ multiplex PCR, lists solely in-frame clones and lacks some. The table has 250,000 to 350,000 clones, about 84% seen once. Specimen: peripheral blood. The receptor source for this set is a woman between 45 and 65 years old with acute or convalescent COVID-19.

This chain links TRBV20-1 with TRBJ1-2, with 7 bases that match TRBD1. Germline CDR1 reads DFQATT; CDR2 reads SNEGSKA (reference sequence). Trimming at V came to 5 bases and at J to 7 bases, leaving 4 bases not matched to a gene. This CDR3 spans 11 amino acids. This CDR3 reads CSAVTGPGYTF. The CDR3 nucleotides read TGCAGTGCTGTGACAGGGCCTGGCTACACCTTC.

This chain connects TRBV6-6 to TRBJ2-5; 10 nucleotides align to TRBD2. With 5 bases clipped from V and 5 bases from J, the junction kept 11 bases outside the gene matches. The germline gives CDR1 MNHNY, CDR2 SVGAGI (reference sequence). This CDR3 contains 16 residues. The CDR3 DNA reads as TGTGCCAGCAGTCCTAGCGGGAGAACGTACAGGGAGACCCAGTACTTC. The encoded protein is CASSPSGRTYRETQYF.

The rearrangement links TRBV6-9 to TRBJ2-1, with 7 nucleotides matching TRBD2. There are 17 residues in the CDR3. V shed 8 bases and J 5 bases; nucleotides not matched to a gene: 18. Looked up from germline, CDR1 is MNHGY and CDR2 is SVAAGI. The CDR3: CASPTGMSSGTNNEQFF. The CDR3, as DNA: TGTGCCAGCCCTACTGGCATGTCAAGCGGGACGAACAATGAGCAGTTCTTC.

This chain connects TRBV24-1 to TRBJ2-2; 13 bases line up with TRBD2. Trimming removed 5 bases from V and 7 bases from J; junction bases left unmatched: 3. The CDR3 spans 15 residues. Germline V gene data show CDR1 as KGHDR and CDR2 as SFDVKD. The CDR3 region is CATSGLAGGIGELFF. DNA of the CDR3: TGTGCCACCAGTGGACTAGCGGGAGGCATCGGGGAGCTGTTTTTT.

This chain connects TRBV27 to TRBJ2-7, with D tentatively TRBD1 (6 bases). The length of the CDR3 is 15 residues. V gave up 0 bases and J gave up 2 bases, with 11 bases separating them. The germline V gene has CDR1 MNHEY and CDR2 SMNVEV (reference sequence). This CDR3 reads CASSLSQTGPYEQYF. As DNA, the CDR3 is TGTGCCAGCAGTTTATCGCAGACAGGTCCCTACGAGCAGTACTTC.

The chain has TRBV5-1 and TRBJ2-1; a possible D gene is TRBD1 (5 bases). The CDR3 extends over 14 amino acids. Germline loops: CDR1 SGHRS, CDR2 YFSETQ. With 2 bases removed from V and 2 bases from J, the gap between germline ends came to 8 bases. The CDR3 is CASSLDSAYNEQFF. CDR3 bases: TGCGCCAGCAGCTTAGACAGTGCCTACAATGAGCAGTTCTTC.

The chain carries TRBV20-1 and TRBJ2-5; D is ambiguous. The ends were cut back, 3 bases at V and 2 bases at J, with 7 bases in the middle. There are 12 residues in the CDR3. Germline V gene data show CDR1 as DFQATT and CDR2 as SNEGSKA (reference sequence). The CDR3 region is CSASIQQETQYF. In DNA, the CDR3 is TGCAGTGCTAGTATACAGCAAGAGACCCAGTACTTC.

The V call is TRBV6-6, the J call TRBJ1-2; 10 bases line up with TRBD1. Germline V gives CDR1 MNHNY, CDR2 SVGAGI (reference sequence). The CDR3 totals 14 residues. With V trimmed by 5 bases and J by 5 bases, 5 bases remained unmatched. CDR3 DNA sequence: TGTGCCAGCAGTGCGACAGGGGGCCGGTATGGCTACACCTTC. This codes for CASSATGGRYGYTF.

V usage is TRBV19 and J usage is TRBJ1-5; D remains unclear. Germline V lookup: CDR1 LNHDA, CDR2 SQIVND (reference sequence). Trimming pared 1 base from V and 0 bases from J, leaving 7 bases between. This CDR3 contains 15 residues. In nucleotides, the CDR3 is TGTGCCAGTAGTATAGCGCGGTATAGCAATCAGCCCCAGCATTTT. It specifies CASSIARYSNQPQHF. The full variable domain, with the rest looked up from reference TRBV19 and TRBJ1-5, is DGGITQSPKYLFRKEGQNVTLSCEQNLNHDAMYWYRQDPGQGLRLIYYSQIVNDFQKGDIAEGYSVSREKKESFPLTVTSAQKNPTAFYLCASSIARYSNQPQHFGDGTRLSIL.